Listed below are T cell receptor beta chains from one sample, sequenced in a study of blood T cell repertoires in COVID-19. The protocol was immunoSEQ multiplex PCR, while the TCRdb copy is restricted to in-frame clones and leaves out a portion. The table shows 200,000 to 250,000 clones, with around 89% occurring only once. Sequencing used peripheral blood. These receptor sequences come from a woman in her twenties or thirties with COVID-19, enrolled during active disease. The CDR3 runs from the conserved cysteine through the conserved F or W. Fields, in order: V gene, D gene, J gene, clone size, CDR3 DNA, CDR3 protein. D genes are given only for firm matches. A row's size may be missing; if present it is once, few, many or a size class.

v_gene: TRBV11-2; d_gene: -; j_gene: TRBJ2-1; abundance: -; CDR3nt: TGTGCCAGCAGCTTAGTGGGGGCCTCCTACAATGAGCAGTTCTTC; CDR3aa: CASSLVGASYNEQFF
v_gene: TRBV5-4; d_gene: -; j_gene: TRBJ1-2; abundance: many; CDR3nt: TGTGCCAGCAGCTTGGGTGGGGCGCCCAACTATGGCTACACCTTC; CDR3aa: CASSLGGAPNYGYTF
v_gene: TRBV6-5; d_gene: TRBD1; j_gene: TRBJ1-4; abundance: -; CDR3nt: TGTGCCAGCACCTATGGGACAGCTAATGAAAAACTGTTTTTT; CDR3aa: CASTYGTANEKLFF
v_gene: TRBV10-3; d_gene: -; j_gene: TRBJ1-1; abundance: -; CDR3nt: TGTGCTACCCAGGGGACCCTCGAGACTGAAGCTTTCTTT; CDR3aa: CATQGTLETEAFF
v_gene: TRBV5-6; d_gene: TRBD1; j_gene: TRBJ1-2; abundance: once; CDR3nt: TGTGCCAGCAGCTTGAACCCGACAGGGGGTCATGGCTACACCTTC; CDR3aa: CASSLNPTGGHGYTF
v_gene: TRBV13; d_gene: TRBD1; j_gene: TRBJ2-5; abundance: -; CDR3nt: TGTGCCAGCAGCGTGAGGGGGCACCGGGGTGAGACCCAGTACTTC; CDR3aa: CASSVRGHRGETQYF
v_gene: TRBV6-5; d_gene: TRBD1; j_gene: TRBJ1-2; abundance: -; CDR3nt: TGTGCCAGCAGTTTGCAACGACAGGGGAACGGTGGCTACACCTTC; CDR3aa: CASSLQRQGNGGYTF
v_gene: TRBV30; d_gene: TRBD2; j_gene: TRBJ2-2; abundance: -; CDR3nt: TGTGCCTGGAGTCGTGGCGGGACTAGCGAAACCGGGGAGCTGTTTTTT; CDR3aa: CAWSRGGTSETGELFF
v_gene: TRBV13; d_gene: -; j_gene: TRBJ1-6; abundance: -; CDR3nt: TGTGCCAGCAGCAGCATACGAACAGGCCGGCTGGAGCCCCTCCACTTT; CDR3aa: CASSSIRTGRLEPLHF
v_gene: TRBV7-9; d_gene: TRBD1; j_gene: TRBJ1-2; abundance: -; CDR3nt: TGTGCCAGCAGCCACGAGCCAGGGGGCAGTGGCTACACCTTC; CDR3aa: CASSHEPGGSGYTF
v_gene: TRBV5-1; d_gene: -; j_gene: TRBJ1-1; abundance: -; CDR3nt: TGCGCCAGCAGCTTGGCAGGGCCTCAGCGAAACACTGAAGCTTTCTTT; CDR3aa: CASSLAGPQRNTEAFF
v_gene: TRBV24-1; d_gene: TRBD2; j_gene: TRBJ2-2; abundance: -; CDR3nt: TGTGCCACTGCGACTAGCGCCGGGGAGCTGTTTTTT; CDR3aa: CATATSAGELFF
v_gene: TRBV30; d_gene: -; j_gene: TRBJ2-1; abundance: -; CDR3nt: TGTGCCTGGAGTGTACAGGGAACCAATGAGCAGTTCTTC; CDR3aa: CAWSVQGTNEQFF
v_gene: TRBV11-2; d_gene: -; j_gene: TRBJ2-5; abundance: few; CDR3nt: TGTGCCACCAGCTCGGAGGTGGGAGTATCCCGAGAGACCCAGTACTTC; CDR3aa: CATSSEVGVSRETQYF
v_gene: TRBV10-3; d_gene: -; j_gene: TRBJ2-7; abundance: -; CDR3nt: TGTGCCATCAGTGACCCGCCGGGCTCCTACGAGCAGTACTTC; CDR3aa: CAISDPPGSYEQYF
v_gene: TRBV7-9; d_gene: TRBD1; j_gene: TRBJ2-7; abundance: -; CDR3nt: TGTGCCAGCAGCCTAGGGACAGGGGGCGAGCAGTACTTC; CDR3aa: CASSLGTGGEQYF
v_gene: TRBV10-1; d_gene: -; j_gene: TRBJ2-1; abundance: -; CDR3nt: TGCGCCAGCAGTGAAGAGGGGGGGCCTAATGAGCAGTTCTTC; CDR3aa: CASSEEGGPNEQFF
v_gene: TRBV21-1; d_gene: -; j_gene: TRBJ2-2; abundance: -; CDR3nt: TGTGCCAGCAAGACGGGACAGGGGTACCCGGGGGACACCGGGGAGCTGTTTTTT; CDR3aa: CASKTGQGYPGDTGELFF
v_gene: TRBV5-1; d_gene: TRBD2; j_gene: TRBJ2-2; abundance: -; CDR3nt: TGCGCCAGCAGCTCCCAGCGGGGGGGAACCGGGGAGCTGTTTTTT; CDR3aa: CASSSQRGGTGELFF
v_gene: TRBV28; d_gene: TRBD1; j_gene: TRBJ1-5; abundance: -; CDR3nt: TGTGCCAGCAATACCGGACAGGGGCTAAATCAGCCCCAGCATTTT; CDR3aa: CASNTGQGLNQPQHF
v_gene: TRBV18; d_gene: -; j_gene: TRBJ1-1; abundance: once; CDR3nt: TGTGCCAGCTCACCTTCTACTGAAGCTTTCTTT; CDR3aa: CASSPSTEAFF
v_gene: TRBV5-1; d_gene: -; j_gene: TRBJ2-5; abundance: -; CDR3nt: TGCGCCAGCAGCTTCAGCGGGTACCAAGAGACCCAGTACTTC; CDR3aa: CASSFSGYQETQYF
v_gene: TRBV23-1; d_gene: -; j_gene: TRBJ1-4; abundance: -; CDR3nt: TGCGCCAGCAGTCTGAATAGAGGGTGGCTAATTAATGAAAAACTGTTTTTT; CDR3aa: CASSLNRGWLINEKLFF
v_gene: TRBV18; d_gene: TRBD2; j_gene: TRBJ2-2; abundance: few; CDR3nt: TGTGCCAGCTCACCACGACTAGCGGACAACACCGGGGAGCTGTTTTTT; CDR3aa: CASSPRLADNTGELFF
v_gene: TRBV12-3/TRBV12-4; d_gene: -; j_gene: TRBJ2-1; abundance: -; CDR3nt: TGTGCCAGCAGTATCGGACCGGGGAATGAGCAGTTCTTC; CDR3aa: CASSIGPGNEQFF
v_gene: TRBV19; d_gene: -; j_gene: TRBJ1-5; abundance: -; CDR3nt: TGTCTGATACAGGGCGGTGGAGGTGGAAATCAGCCCCAGCATTTT; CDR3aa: CLIQGGGGGNQPQHF
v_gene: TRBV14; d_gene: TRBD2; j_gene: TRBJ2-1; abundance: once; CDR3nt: TGTGCCAGCAGCCTTAGCGGGGGGCCCAATGAGCAGTTCTTC; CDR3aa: CASSLSGGPNEQFF
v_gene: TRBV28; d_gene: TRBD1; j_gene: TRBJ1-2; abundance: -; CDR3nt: TGTGCCAGCAGTTTCCCTGACAGGGACGGCTACACCTTC; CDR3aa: CASSFPDRDGYTF
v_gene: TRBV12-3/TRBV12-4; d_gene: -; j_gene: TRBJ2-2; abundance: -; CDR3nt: TGTGCCAGCAGACCGGGCACCGGGGAGCTGTTTTTT; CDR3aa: CASRPGTGELFF
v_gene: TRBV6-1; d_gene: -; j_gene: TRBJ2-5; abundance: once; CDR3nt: TGTGCCAGCACTGAACTCGGGACAACGCAAGAGACCCAGTACTTC; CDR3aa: CASTELGTTQETQYF
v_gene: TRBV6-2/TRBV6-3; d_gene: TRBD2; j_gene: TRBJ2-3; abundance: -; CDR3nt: TGTGCCAGCAGTTATCAGGGCGGGAGGAGGACAGATACGCAGTATTTT; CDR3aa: CASSYQGGRRTDTQYF
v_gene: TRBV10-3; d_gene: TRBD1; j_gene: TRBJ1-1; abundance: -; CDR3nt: TGTGCCACGTCCCCAGGGGGCACTGAAGCTTTCTTT; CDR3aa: CATSPGGTEAFF
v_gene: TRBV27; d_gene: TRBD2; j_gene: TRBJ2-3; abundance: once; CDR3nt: TGTGCCAGCAGTAGACTAGCGGGAGGGCCCGATACGCAGTATTTT; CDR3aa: CASSRLAGGPDTQYF
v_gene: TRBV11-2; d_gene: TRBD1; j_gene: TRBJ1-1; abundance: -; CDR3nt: TGTGCCAGCAGCCGGGACAGGGGAGTTATGAACACTGAAGCTTTCTTT; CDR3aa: CASSRDRGVMNTEAFF